This TCR beta chain was recovered during a study of blood T cell repertoires in COVID-19. Study at large: Samples came from the United States, Italy and Spain, spanning acute and convalescent COVID-19. Sample material is recorded as cDNA or gDNA derived from T cells, B-cell-depleted T cells, or PBMCs.

In its sample, this clone was seen once. Authors' analysis steps: Nucleated cell number was recorded as an estimate derived from reference gene primer amplification. Assay used: immunoSEQ multiplex PCR; TCRdb lists only in-frame clones, some missing. For V, J and clone size, that table is used; D and trimming come from the DNA. The sample holds about 89,000 clones, approximately 89% seen once. The CDR3 has 13 amino acids. Per the germline V gene, CDR1 is MNHEY and CDR2 is SVGAGI. V was shortened by 2 bases and J by 7 bases, with 8 bases between the two germline ends. Sequencing was carried out using peripheral blood. The source of this sequence is a man in his sixties with acute or convalescent COVID-19. V gene TRBV6-5 combines with J gene TRBJ2-2; weak D call: TRBD2 (5 bases). This chain's CDR3 is CASSYRRDGELFF. As DNA, the CDR3 is TGTGCCAGCAGTTACCGCCGGGACGGGGAGCTGTTTTTT.